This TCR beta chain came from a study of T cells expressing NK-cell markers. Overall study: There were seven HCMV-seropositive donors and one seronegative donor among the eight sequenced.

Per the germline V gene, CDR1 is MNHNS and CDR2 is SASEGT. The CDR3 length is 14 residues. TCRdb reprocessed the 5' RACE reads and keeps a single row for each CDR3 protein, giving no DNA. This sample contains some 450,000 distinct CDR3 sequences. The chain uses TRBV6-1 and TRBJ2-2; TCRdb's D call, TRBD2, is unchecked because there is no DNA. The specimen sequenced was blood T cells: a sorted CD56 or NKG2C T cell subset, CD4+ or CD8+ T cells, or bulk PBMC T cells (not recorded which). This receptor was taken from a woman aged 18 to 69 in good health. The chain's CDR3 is CASRNGLAVGELFF.